This TCR beta chain was documented in a study of T cell responses to AZD1222 COVID-19 vaccine. Whole-study results and caveats: Baseline seropositives among AZD1222 recipients totaled only 5 to 7.

On this clone: Its antigen is still unknown.

The CDR3 has 15 residues. Germline CDR1 reads KGHSH; CDR2 reads LQKENI. V lost 3 bases, J lost 7 bases, and 9 bases stayed unmatched. Produced via immunoSEQ multiplex PCR; TCRdb's table is partial and in-frame only. The data show around 95,000 clones, with about 83% seen just once and 15% to 20% held by the top ten. Specimen: peripheral blood, collected on day 0 of AZD1222 vaccination. This sequence joins TRBV18 and TRBJ2-1; 7 bases are shared with TRBD2. The receptor's source is an adult in good health. CDR3 in amino acids: CASSPGSRGSNEQFF. The CDR3 nucleotides are TGTGCCAGCTCACCCGGTTCGCGGGGGTCTAATGAGCAGTTCTTC.